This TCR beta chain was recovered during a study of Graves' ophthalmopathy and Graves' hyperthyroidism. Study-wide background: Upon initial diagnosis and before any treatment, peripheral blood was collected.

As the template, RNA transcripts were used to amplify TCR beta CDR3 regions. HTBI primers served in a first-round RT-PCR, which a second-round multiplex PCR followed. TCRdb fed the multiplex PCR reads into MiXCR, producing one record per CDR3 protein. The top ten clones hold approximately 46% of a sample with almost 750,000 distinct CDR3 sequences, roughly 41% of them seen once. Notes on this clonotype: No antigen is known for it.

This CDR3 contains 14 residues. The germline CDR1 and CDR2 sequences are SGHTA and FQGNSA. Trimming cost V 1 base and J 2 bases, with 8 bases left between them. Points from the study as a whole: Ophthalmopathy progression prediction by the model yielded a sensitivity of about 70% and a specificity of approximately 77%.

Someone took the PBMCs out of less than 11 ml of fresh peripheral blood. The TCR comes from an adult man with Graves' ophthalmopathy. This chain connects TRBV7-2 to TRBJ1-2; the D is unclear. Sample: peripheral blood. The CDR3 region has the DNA TGTGCCAGCAGCTTAGATACACAAAACTATGGCTACACCTTC. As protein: CASSLDTQNYGYTF.